Shown below are 22 T cell receptor beta chains from a single sample sequenced in a study of OX40 agonist ivuxolimab in advanced cancers. Generated by immunoSEQ multiplex PCR, the TCRdb table keeps only in-frame clones and is missing some. This sample yields over 55,000 clones, of which around 80% are seen a single time; under 2% belongs to the top ten. This specimen consisted of CD4+ or CD8+ T cells sorted from blood, obtained in a trial of the OX40 agonist ivuxolimab. Source of these receptors: an adult with an advanced solid tumor such as melanoma, head and neck, liver or kidney cancer.

The rearrangement links TRBV6-6 to TRBJ2-2, with 8 bases lining up with TRBD1. Germline-derived CDR1 and CDR2 are MNHNY and SVGAGI (reference sequence). Trimming at V came to 4 bases and at J to 0 bases, leaving 4 bases not matched to a gene. The CDR3 is 16 residues long. CDR3 sequence (DNA): TGTGCCAGCAGTTCCCCGGACAGGGCGAACACCGGGGAGCTGTTTTTT. Protein product: CASSSPDRANTGELFF.

The chain is built from TRBV5-4 and TRBJ2-7; 12 nucleotides agree with TRBD1. J gave up 4 bases and V 3 bases, and 8 bases lay outside the gene matches. This CDR3 is 16 amino acids long. The germline V gene encodes CDR1 SGHNT and CDR2 YYREEE (reference sequence). The CDR3: CASSSRDRGRGYEQYF. The CDR3 DNA reads TGTGCCAGCAGCTCCCGGGACAGGGGGCGCGGATACGAGCAGTACTTC. Using reference TRBV5-4 and TRBJ2-7 for the parts outside the CDR3, the full variable domain is ETGVTQSPTHLIKTRGQQVTLRCSSQSGHNTVSWYQQALGQGPQFIFQYYREEENGRGNFPPRFSGLQFPNYSSELNVNALELDDSALYLCASSSRDRGRGYEQYFGPGTRLTVT.

The genes are TRBV15 and TRBJ2-2; tentative D call: TRBD1 (6 bases). Germline V gives CDR1 LNHNV, CDR2 YYDKDF (reference sequence). CDR3 length: 15 amino acids. V lost 0 bases to trimming and J lost 6 bases, with 11 bases between them. CDR3 sequence: CATSREGQGSGELFF. The CDR3 DNA sequence: TGTGCCACCAGCAGAGAAGGGCAGGGGTCCGGGGAGCTGTTTTTT.

The V call is TRBV7-2, the J call TRBJ2-7, with 9 bases aligning to TRBD1. The germline V gene has CDR1 SGHTA and CDR2 FQGNSA. J was trimmed by 1 base and V by 5 bases; bases with no gene match: 9. CDR3 length equals 16 residues. The chain's CDR3 is CASSPRGDRASYEQYF. In DNA form, the CDR3 reads TGTGCCAGCAGCCCTAGGGGGGACAGGGCATCCTACGAGCAGTACTTC.

The chain couples TRBV27 to TRBJ2-1; 7 nucleotides line up with TRBD2. Germline values: CDR1 MNHEY, CDR2 SMNVEV (reference sequence). The CDR3 extends over 12 amino acids. V shed 5 bases, J shed 7 bases, and the junction held 2 bases outside the gene matches. DNA for the CDR3: TGTGCCAGCAGTCGTAGCGGGAATGAGCAGTTCTTC. Its protein product is CASSRSGNEQFF.

The V call is TRBV7-9, the J call TRBJ2-7; D remains unclear. The V end was cut by 1 base, the J end by 2 bases, with 9 bases between. The CDR3 runs to 14 residues. Germline lookup yields CDR1 SEHNR and CDR2 FQNEAQ (reference sequence). CDR3 in amino acids: CASSLVAVPYEQYF. CDR3 nucleotide sequence: TGTGCCAGCAGCTTAGTCGCGGTTCCCTACGAGCAGTACTTC.

This sequence joins TRBV18 and TRBJ2-3, with 8 bases identical to TRBD2. V shed 3 bases, J shed 2 bases, and the junction held 10 bases outside the gene matches. In germline, CDR1 is KGHSH, CDR2 LQKENI. The CDR3 contains 17 residues. Here the CDR3 reads CASSPRATSGHTDTQYF. The CDR3 nucleotides are TGTGCCAGCTCACCTCGCGCAACTAGCGGCCACACAGATACGCAGTATTTT.

The chain is built from TRBV27 and TRBJ2-7, with D hard to call. Germline-derived CDR1 and CDR2 are MNHEY and SMNVEV (reference sequence). V lost 3 bases, J lost 5 bases, and 2 bases lay in between. CDR3 length: 10 amino acids. The CDR3 DNA follows: TGTGCCAGCAGTTTCCACGAGCAGTACTTC. This gives the protein CASSFHEQYF.

CDR3 in DNA: TGTGCCAGCAGCGCCACCGGGACAGGGGCCAATGGCTACACCTTC. Its protein product is CASSATGTGANGYTF. The V call is TRBV7-2, the J call TRBJ1-2; TRBD1 matches 10 bases. Trimming cost V 5 bases and J 6 bases; bases outside gene matches: 9. The CDR3 is 15 residues long. Germline CDR1 SGHTA, CDR2 FQGNSA.

This chain connects TRBV10-3 to TRBJ1-1, with D tentatively TRBD1 (6 bases). V was trimmed by 5 bases and J by 0 bases, leaving 16 bases between them. Germline-derived CDR1 and CDR2 are ENHRY and SYGVKD. The CDR3 consists of 16 residues. The CDR3 loop is CAISLRQGGVNTEAFF. The CDR3 DNA reads as TGTGCCATCAGTCTCCGACAAGGGGGGGTGAACACTGAAGCTTTCTTT.

The V gene is TRBV19, the J gene TRBJ1-2, with a possible D match to TRBD1 (5 bases). Germline CDR1 reads LNHDA; CDR2 reads SQIVND (reference sequence). CDR3 size: 18 residues. Trimming shortened V by 4 bases and J by 0 bases, and 21 bases separated the two germline ends. The CDR3 DNA reads TGTGCCAGTAGTACCGTTGGGGACTTCGGGGGAGCTAACTATGGCTACACCTTC. This sequence encodes CASSTVGDFGGANYGYTF.

The genes are TRBV7-7 and TRBJ2-2, with 9 bases matching TRBD2. V shed 2 bases and J 2 bases; nucleotides not matched to a gene: 6. Germline CDR1 SSHAT, CDR2 FNYEAQ (reference sequence). This CDR3 spans 17 amino acids. The CDR3 is CASSLSLTSGNTGELFF. For the CDR3, the DNA is TGTGCCAGCAGCTTATCCCTGACTAGCGGTAACACCGGGGAGCTGTTTTTT. The entire variable domain, with the rest obtained from reference TRBV7-7 and TRBJ2-2, is as follows: GAGVSQSPRYKVTKRGQDVTLRCDPISSHATLYWYQQALGQGPEFLTYFNYEAQPDKSGLPSDRFSAERPEGSISTLTIQRTEQRDSAMYRCASSLSLTSGNTGELFFGEGSRLTVL.

V usage is TRBV10-3 and J usage is TRBJ2-7; D unclear. Trimming pared 0 bases from V and 6 bases from J, leaving 6 bases between. There are 12 residues in the CDR3. CDR1 ENHRY and CDR2 SYGVKD come from the germline V gene. The CDR3 spells CAISESGGEQYF. CDR3 nucleotides: TGTGCCATCAGTGAGTCAGGCGGCGAGCAGTACTTC.

The chain recombines TRBV10-2 with TRBJ2-5, with D tentatively TRBD2 (5 bases). V was pared by 0 bases and J by 1 base, with 12 bases between. The length of the CDR3 is 16 residues. Germline CDR1 is WSHSY and CDR2 is SAAADI. In nucleotides, the CDR3 is TGCGCCAGCAGTGAGTCACGGCTAGCTGGCCAAGAGACCCAGTACTTC. This codes for CASSESRLAGQETQYF.

This sequence joins TRBV5-4 and TRBJ2-3; 7 bases agree with TRBD2. V trimming: 4 bases; J trimming: 0 bases; junction bases outside the gene matches: 14. The CDR3 runs to 18 residues. Germline CDR1 SGHNT, CDR2 YYREEE (reference sequence). In DNA form, the CDR3 reads TGTGCCAGCAGCGGGGCGGTTCGACTAGCTGGGAGCACAGATACGCAGTATTTT. Its translation: CASSGAVRLAGSTDTQYF. Full variable domain (missing parts from reference TRBV5-4 and TRBJ2-3): ETGVTQSPTHLIKTRGQQVTLRCSSQSGHNTVSWYQQALGQGPQFIFQYYREEENGRGNFPPRFSGLQFPNYSSELNVNALELDDSALYLCASSGAVRLAGSTDTQYFGPGTRLTVL.

The CDR3 bases are TGTGCCAGCAGCCCTGAGGGGGGAGGGTACAATGAGCAGTTCTTC. This encodes CASSPEGGGYNEQFF. The chain employs TRBV4-2 and TRBJ2-1; TRBD2 is a possible D gene (7 bases). The germline gives CDR1 LGHNA, CDR2 YNFKEQ. This CDR3 is 15 amino acids long. Trimming took off 4 bases at V and 4 bases at J, with 14 bases between the two ends.

The rearrangement uses TRBV5-4 and TRBJ1-1; D unresolved. CDR1 is SGHNT and CDR2 is YYREEE in the germline V gene (reference sequence). The CDR3 extends over 13 amino acids. V was clipped by 3 bases and J by 1 base, with 7 bases between them. The CDR3 loop is CASSSGSNTEAFF. As DNA, the CDR3 is TGTGCCAGCAGCTCTGGATCGAACACTGAAGCTTTCTTT.

V gene TRBV7-8 combines with J gene TRBJ2-7; 11 nucleotides match TRBD2. The V gene end was trimmed by 4 bases and the J gene end by 2 bases; junction bases not matched to a gene: 7. Germline V gene sequence: CDR1 SGHVS, CDR2 FQNEAQ. This CDR3 spans 16 amino acids. DNA for the CDR3: TGTGCCAGCAGCTCTCCCGGGACTAGCGGTACCTACGAGCAGTACTTC. Its translation: CASSSPGTSGTYEQYF. Based on the CDR3 plus reference TRBV7-8 and TRBJ2-7, the full variable domain is GAGVSQSPRYKVAKRGQDVALRCDPISGHVSLFWYQQALGQGPEFLTYFQNEAQLDKSGLPSDRFFAERPEGSVSTLKIQRTQQEDSAVYLCASSSPGTSGTYEQYFGPGTRLTVT.

J is TRBJ2-7 and V is TRBV10-3; 11 positions agree with TRBD2. The CDR3 extends over 14 amino acids. The V gene's germline CDR1 is ENHRY and CDR2 SYGVKD. V shed 10 bases, J shed 5 bases, and the junction held 10 bases outside the gene matches. Here the CDR3 reads CATWHSGRGDEQYF. For the CDR3, the DNA is TGTGCCACCTGGCATAGCGGGAGGGGAGACGAGCAGTACTTC.

The chain carries TRBV7-6 and TRBJ2-2, with D unresolved. The CDR3 totals 13 residues. V lost 3 bases and J lost 5, with 7 bases in between. Looked up from germline, CDR1 is SGHVS and CDR2 is FNYEAQ. CDR3 sequence: CASSFRRTGELFF. DNA for the CDR3: TGTGCCAGCAGCTTCCGACGGACCGGGGAGCTGTTTTTT.

The rearrangement joins TRBV4-3 to TRBJ2-3; 7 bases fit TRBD2. The V and J ends lost 0 bases and 8 bases, in that order; junction bases with no gene match: 14. The CDR3 has 17 amino acids. The germline V gene has CDR1 LGHNA and CDR2 YSLEER. The CDR3: CASSQELSIAGLGTQYF. Here the CDR3 DNA reads TGCGCCAGCAGCCAAGAGCTCTCCATAGCGGGTCTGGGTACGCAGTATTTT.

This clone is labeled as medium-sized. The V and J genes are TRBV5-8 and TRBJ2-1; no clear D gene. Between the trimmed V and J ends, which lost 4 bases and 2 bases, there was a span of 10 bases. CDR3 length equals 14 residues. Germline values: CDR1 SGHTS, CDR2 YDEGEE. The CDR3 region has the DNA TGTGCCAGCAGCCTAGTGGTTACCTACAATGAGCAGTTCTTC. It yields the protein CASSLVVTYNEQFF.